This T cell receptor (beta chain) is from a study of T cell changes during pregnancy in multiple sclerosis. Using immunoSEQ multiplex PCR, the repertoire was profiled, and TCRdb retains in-frame clones only, with some absent. The sample consists of 35,000 to 40,000 clones, approximately 85% of them appearing once. Trimming took 5 bases from V and 2 from J, leaving 17 bases between them. Looked up from germline, CDR1 is SGHDT and CDR2 is YYEEEE. This CDR3 spans 15 amino acids. This sequence joins TRBV5-6 and TRBJ2-7, with D possibly TRBD1 on 5 matching bases. Material: CD4+ T cells from peripheral blood mononuclear cells, obtained before pregnancy. The TCR comes from a female donor with multiple sclerosis, enrolled in a pregnancy study. The DNA of the CDR3 is TGTGCCAGCAGGGACAATCGACGGAACACCTACGAGCAGTACTTC. As protein: CASRDNRRNTYEQYF. Combining the CDR3 with reference TRBV5-6 and TRBJ2-7 gives the whole variable domain DAGVTQSPTHLIKTRGQQVTLRCSPKSGHDTVSWYQQALGQGPQFIFQYYEEEERQRGNFPDRFSGHQFPNYSSELNVNALLLGDSALYLCASRDNRRNTYEQYFGPGTRLTVT.